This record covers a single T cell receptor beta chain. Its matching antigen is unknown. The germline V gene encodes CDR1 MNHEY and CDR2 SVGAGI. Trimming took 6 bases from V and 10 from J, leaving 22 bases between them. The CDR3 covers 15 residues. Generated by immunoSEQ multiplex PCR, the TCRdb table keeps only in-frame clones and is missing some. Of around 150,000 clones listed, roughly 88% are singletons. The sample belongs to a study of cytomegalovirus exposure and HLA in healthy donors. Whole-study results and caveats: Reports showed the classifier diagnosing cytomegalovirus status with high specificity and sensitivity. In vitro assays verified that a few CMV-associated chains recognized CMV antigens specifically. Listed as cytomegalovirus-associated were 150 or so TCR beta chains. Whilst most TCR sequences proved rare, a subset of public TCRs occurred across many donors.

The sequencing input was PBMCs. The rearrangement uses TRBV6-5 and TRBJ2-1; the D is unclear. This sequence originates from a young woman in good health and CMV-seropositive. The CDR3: CASRPPIPGYHEQFF. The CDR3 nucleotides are TGTGCCAGCAGACCCCCTATCCCAGGTTATCACGAGCAGTTCTTC.